Below, 18 T cell receptor beta chains from the same sample are listed, as sequenced in a study of glioma-infiltrating T cells after dendritic cell vaccination. Time point here: after dendritic cell vaccination, including at tumor progression/relapse. TCRdb's table, derived via immunoSEQ multiplex PCR, lists solely in-frame clones and lacks some. The data hold about 76,000 clones, with about nine tenths observed a single time. Material: blood, obtained after dendritic cell vaccination. These receptor sequences come from a human donor with glioblastoma.

This clone was seen just once. This chain joins TRBV29-1 and TRBJ1-1, with 8 bases lining up with TRBD1. CDR3 length: 13 residues. CDR1 is SQVTM and CDR2 is ANQGSEA in the germline V gene. Unmatched junction bases numbered 3, after V lost 6 bases and J lost 0 bases. CDR3 in DNA: TGCAGCGTATGGACAGGGCTGAACACTGAAGCTTTCTTT. Residues: CSVWTGLNTEAFF.

This chain links TRBV30 with TRBJ1-2; 9 nucleotides match TRBD1. From germline, CDR1 is GTSNPN and CDR2 SVGIG (reference sequence). Trimming cost V 1 base and J 4 bases; bases outside gene matches: 4. The CDR3 runs 14 residues. The CDR3 region has the DNA TGTGCCTGGAGTGGGGGACAGGGAGGCTATGGCTACACCTTC. Protein: CAWSGGQGGYGYTF. The entire variable domain, with the rest obtained from reference TRBV30 and TRBJ1-2, is as follows: SQTIHQWPATLVQPVGSPLSLECTVEGTSNPNLYWYRQAAGRGLQLLFYSVGIGQISSEVPQNLSASRPQDRQFILSSKKLLLSDSGFYLCAWSGGQGGYGYTFGSGTRLTVV.

The V call is TRBV19, the J call TRBJ2-7, with 7 bases lining up with TRBD1. The CDR3 totals 14 residues. J was trimmed by 2 bases and V by 4 bases; bases with no gene match: 5. Germline V gives CDR1 LNHDA, CDR2 SQIVND (reference sequence). The CDR3 DNA is TGTGCCAGTAGTAGCACAGGGGACACCTACGAGCAGTACTTC. It yields the protein CASSSTGDTYEQYF.

This sequence joins TRBV5-6 and TRBJ2-7; the match to TRBD2 covers 14 bases. Losses at the gene ends were 4 bases for V and 4 bases for J; bases not matched to a gene: 4. This CDR3 spans 15 amino acids. Germline lookup yields CDR1 SGHDT and CDR2 YYEEEE. The CDR3 sequence: CASSGTSGGGYEQYF. CDR3 sequence (DNA): TGTGCCAGCAGCGGGACTAGCGGGGGAGGTTACGAGCAGTACTTC.

DNA of the CDR3: TGTGCCAGCAGCCATCCGACAGTAAGGGAAAAACTGTTTTTT. Its translation: CASSHPTVREKLFF. The chain is built from TRBV16 and TRBJ1-4, with a weak D call TRBD1 (5 bases). The V end lost 3 bases, the J end lost 8 bases, and 13 bases lay between the germline ends. The CDR3 is made up of 14 amino acids. Germline loops: CDR1 KGHSY, CDR2 FQNENV.

The chain combines TRBV30 with TRBJ1-1; TRBD1 might be the D (6 bases). The CDR3 has 13 amino acids. V lost 0 bases to trimming and J lost 1 base, with 6 bases between them. Germline values: CDR1 GTSNPN, CDR2 SVGIG (reference sequence). The CDR3 protein is CAWSVGGNTEAFF. The CDR3 DNA reads as TGTGCCTGGAGTGTAGGGGGGAACACTGAAGCTTTCTTT.

The J gene is TRBJ2-3, the V gene TRBV5-6, with a weak D call TRBD2 (5 bases). The CDR3 spans 15 residues. The V end lost 2 bases, the J end lost 0 bases, and 10 bases lay between the germline ends. Germline values: CDR1 SGHDT, CDR2 YYEEEE. The CDR3 DNA reads TGTGCCAGCAGCTTCGGACTCCGGAGCACAGATACGCAGTATTTT. It codes for CASSFGLRSTDTQYF.

This chain uses TRBV5-4 with TRBJ2-5; 10 bases line up with TRBD2. V trimming: 4 bases; J trimming: 4 bases; junction bases outside the gene matches: 16. This CDR3 is built from 18 residues. Germline V gene lookup returns CDR1 SGHNT and CDR2 YYREEE (reference sequence). For the CDR3, the DNA is TGTGCCAGCAGCCCCGGCCAGCGGGGGGGCAGAGGTGTAGAGACCCAGTACTTC. It is translated as CASSPGQRGGRGVETQYF.

The gene calls are TRBV7-8 and TRBJ2-3; 11 positions match TRBD2. CDR1 SGHVS and CDR2 FQNEAQ come from the germline V gene. This CDR3 is built from 16 residues. V was pared by 2 bases and J by 2 bases, with 3 bases of the junction left unmatched. The DNA for the CDR3 is TGTGCCAGCAGCTTATTGGGACTAGCGGTCACAGATACGCAGTATTTT. Translation gives CASSLLGLAVTDTQYF.

The chain is built from TRBV11-1 and TRBJ2-3; unclear D gene. Per the germline V gene, CDR1 is SGHAT and CDR2 is FQDESV (reference sequence). Trimming stripped 5 bases from V and 6 bases from J, with 15 bases between. The CDR3 loop spans 14 amino acids. This CDR3 reads CASSPGSFTDTQYF. DNA of the CDR3: TGTGCCAGCAGCCCCGGGTCCTTTACTGATACGCAGTATTTT. Variable domain in full (rest from reference TRBV11-1 and TRBJ2-3): EAEVAQSPRYKITEKSQAVAFWCDPISGHATLYWYRQILGQGPELLVQFQDESVVDDSQLPKDRFSAERLKGVDSTLKIQPAELGDSAMYLCASSPGSFTDTQYFGPGTRLTVL.

The table lists this clone with a few counts. Mismatch with germline at one junction end may stem from a read error. The chain is built from TRBV6-5 and TRBJ1-2; TRBD1 agrees at 10 bases. Per the germline V gene, CDR1 is MNHEY and CDR2 is SVGAGI. The length of the CDR3 is 16 residues. CDR3 coding DNA: TGTGCCAGCAGCTACTCCCGGACAGGGGGAAGTTATGGCTACACCTTC. As protein: CASSYSRTGGSYGYTF.

The chain uses TRBV5-6 and TRBJ2-7; 8 bases are a match to TRBD1. Germline lookup yields CDR1 SGHDT and CDR2 YYEEEE. The CDR3 length is 18 residues. V was pared by 5 bases and J by 1 base, with 17 bases of the junction left unmatched. CDR3 protein: CASSPFQGAVPRSYEQYF. The CDR3, as DNA: TGTGCCAGCAGTCCCTTCCAGGGGGCTGTGCCTCGTTCCTACGAGCAGTACTTC.

The chain carries TRBV10-3 and TRBJ2-7; 8 bases align to TRBD2. This CDR3 is built from 15 residues. CDR1 and CDR2 from the germline V gene are ENHRY and SYGVKD. The trim removed 3 bases at V and 2 bases at J, leaving 6 bases unmatched. CDR3 sequence reads: CAISEITRGAYEQYF. The DNA of the CDR3 is TGTGCCATCAGTGAAATCACGCGGGGGGCCTACGAGCAGTACTTC.

This clone occurred once. V usage is TRBV9 and J usage is TRBJ1-5; TRBD1 matches 9 bases. CDR1 and CDR2 (germline): SGDLS, YYNGEE. The V gene end was trimmed by 0 bases and the J gene end by 5 bases; junction bases not matched to a gene: 6. The CDR3 totals 16 residues. CDR3 residues: CASSVGDRGYYQPQHF. CDR3 sequence (DNA): TGTGCCAGCAGCGTAGGCGACAGGGGGTATTATCAGCCCCAGCATTTT.

The rearrangement joins TRBV11-3 to TRBJ2-7; the D gene is possibly TRBD1 (6 bases). The CDR3 is 13 residues long. Germline V gene sequence: CDR1 SGHNT, CDR2 YENEEA. Trimming pared 7 bases from V and 5 bases from J, leaving 15 bases between. The CDR3 DNA reads TGTGCCAGCATCGGCCCAGGGGCGGACGAGCAGTACTTC. It codes for CASIGPGADEQYF.

There are a few counts of this clone. This sequence joins TRBV13 and TRBJ2-7; D ambiguous. Trimming took 1 base from V and 1 from J, leaving 8 bases between them. The CDR3 is made up of 14 amino acids. The germline gives CDR1 PRHDT, CDR2 FYEKMQ (reference sequence). CDR3 sequence reads: CASSLEGGSYEQYF. DNA of the CDR3: TGTGCCAGCAGCTTAGAAGGCGGATCCTACGAGCAGTACTTC.

The V call is TRBV15, the J call TRBJ1-5; no definite D call. CDR1 is LNHNV and CDR2 is YYDKDF in the germline V gene (reference sequence). This CDR3 has 17 amino acids. With 4 bases removed from V and 5 bases from J, the gap between germline ends came to 21 bases. The CDR3 loop reads CATSMIGGRVGDQPQHF. CDR3 DNA: TGTGCCACCAGCATGATCGGAGGGCGGGTAGGTGATCAGCCCCAGCATTTT.

V gene TRBV7-9 combines with J gene TRBJ1-6; D remains unclear. The CDR3 spans 15 residues. V lost 4 bases and J 0 bases, leaving 7 bases between the germline ends. Germline values: CDR1 SEHNR, CDR2 FQNEAQ (reference sequence). This CDR3 is CASSSGSSYNSPLHF. The CDR3 DNA reads TGTGCCAGCAGCTCCGGGAGCTCCTATAATTCACCCCTCCACTTT.